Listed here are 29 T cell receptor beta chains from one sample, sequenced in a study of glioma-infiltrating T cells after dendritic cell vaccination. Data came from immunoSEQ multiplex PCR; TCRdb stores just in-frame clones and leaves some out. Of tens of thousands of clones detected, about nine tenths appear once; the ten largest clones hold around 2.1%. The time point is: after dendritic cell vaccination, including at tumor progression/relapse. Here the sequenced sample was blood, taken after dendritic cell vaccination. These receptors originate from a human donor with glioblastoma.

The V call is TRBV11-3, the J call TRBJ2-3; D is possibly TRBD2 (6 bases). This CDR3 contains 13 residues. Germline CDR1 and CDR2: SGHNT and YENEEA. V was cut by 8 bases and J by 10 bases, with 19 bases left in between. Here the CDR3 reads CASEKAPSVAQYF. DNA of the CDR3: TGTGCCAGCGAAAAGGCGCCTAGCGTGGCGCAGTATTTT.

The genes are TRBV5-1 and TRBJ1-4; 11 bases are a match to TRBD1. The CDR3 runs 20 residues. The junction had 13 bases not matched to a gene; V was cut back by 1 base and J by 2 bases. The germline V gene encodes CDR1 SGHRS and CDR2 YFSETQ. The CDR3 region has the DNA TGCGCCAGCAGCTTGATCCCGAACGGACAGGGGGCAGGCACTAATGAAAAACTGTTTTTT. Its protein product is CASSLIPNGQGAGTNEKLFF. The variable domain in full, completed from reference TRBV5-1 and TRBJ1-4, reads KAGVTQTPRYLIKTRGQQVTLSCSPISGHRSVSWYQQTPGQGLQFLFEYFSETQRNKGNFPGRFSGRQFSNSRSEMNVSTLELGDSALYLCASSLIPNGQGAGTNEKLFFGSGTQLSVL.

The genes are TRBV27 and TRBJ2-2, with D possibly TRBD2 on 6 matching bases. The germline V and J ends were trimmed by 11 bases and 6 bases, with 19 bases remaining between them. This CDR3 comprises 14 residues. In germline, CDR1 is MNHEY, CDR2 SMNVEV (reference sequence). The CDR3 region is CAARPSAGAGELFF. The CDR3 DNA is TGTGCCGCGCGGCCTAGCGCTGGGGCCGGGGAGCTGTTTTTT.

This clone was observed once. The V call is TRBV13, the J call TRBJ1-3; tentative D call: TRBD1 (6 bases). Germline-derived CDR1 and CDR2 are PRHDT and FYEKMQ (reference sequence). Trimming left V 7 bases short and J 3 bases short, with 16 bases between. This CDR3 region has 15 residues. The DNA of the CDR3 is TGTGCCAGCACGGATCTACAGGGATATGGAAACACCATATATTTT. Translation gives CASTDLQGYGNTIYF.

CDR3: CASSQGTADTQYF. The CDR3 region has the DNA TGCGCCAGCAGCCAAGGGACAGCAGATACGCAGTATTTT. The chain recombines TRBV4-1 with TRBJ2-3, with D perhaps TRBD1 (6 bases). The CDR3 is 13 residues long. Germline-derived CDR1 and CDR2 are MGHRA and YSYEKL. Trimming removed 1 base from V and 4 bases from J, with 6 bases in between.

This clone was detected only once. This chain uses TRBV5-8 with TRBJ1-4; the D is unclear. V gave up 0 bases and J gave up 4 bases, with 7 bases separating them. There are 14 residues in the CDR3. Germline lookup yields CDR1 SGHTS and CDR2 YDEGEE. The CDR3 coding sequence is TGTGCCAGCAGCTTGGGAGGCTTTAATGAAAAACTGTTTTTT. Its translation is CASSLGGFNEKLFF.

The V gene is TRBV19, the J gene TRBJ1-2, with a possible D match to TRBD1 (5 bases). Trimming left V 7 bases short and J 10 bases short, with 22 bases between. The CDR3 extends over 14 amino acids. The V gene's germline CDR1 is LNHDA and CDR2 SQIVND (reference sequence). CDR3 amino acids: CASTGTLISKDYTF. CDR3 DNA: TGTGCCAGTACGGGGACTTTGATATCTAAGGACTACACCTTC.

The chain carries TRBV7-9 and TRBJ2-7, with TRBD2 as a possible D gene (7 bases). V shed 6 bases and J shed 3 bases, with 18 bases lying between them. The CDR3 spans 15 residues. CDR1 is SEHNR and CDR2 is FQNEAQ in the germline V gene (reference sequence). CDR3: CASRAGGLAVYEQYF. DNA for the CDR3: TGTGCCAGCAGGGCCGGGGGGCTAGCCGTCTACGAGCAGTACTTC.

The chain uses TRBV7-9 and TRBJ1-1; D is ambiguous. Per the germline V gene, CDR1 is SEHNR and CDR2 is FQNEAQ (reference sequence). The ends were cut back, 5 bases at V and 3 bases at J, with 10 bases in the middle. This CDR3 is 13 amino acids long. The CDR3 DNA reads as TGTGCCAGCAGCCCCGCCGGGGACACTGAAGCTTTCTTT. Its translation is CASSPAGDTEAFF.

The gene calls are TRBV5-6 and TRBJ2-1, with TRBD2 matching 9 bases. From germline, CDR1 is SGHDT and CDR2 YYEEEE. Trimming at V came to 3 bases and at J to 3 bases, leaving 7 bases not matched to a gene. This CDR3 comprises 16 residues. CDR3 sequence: CASSWARGGLYNEQFF. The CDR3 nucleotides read TGTGCCAGCAGCTGGGCGCGGGGGGGTCTCTACAATGAGCAGTTCTTC.

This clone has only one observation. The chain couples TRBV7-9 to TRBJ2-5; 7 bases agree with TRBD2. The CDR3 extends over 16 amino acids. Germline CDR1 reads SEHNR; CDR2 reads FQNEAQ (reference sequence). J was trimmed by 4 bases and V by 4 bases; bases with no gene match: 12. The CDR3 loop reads CASSSGGSGEGETQYF. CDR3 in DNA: TGTGCCAGCAGCTCCGGCGGATCGGGGGAGGGAGAGACCCAGTACTTC.

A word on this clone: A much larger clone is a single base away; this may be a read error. The CDR3 protein is CASSRDYPQGAYEQYF. For the CDR3, the DNA is TGTGCCAGCAGCCGTGATTATCCACAGGGGGCCTACGAGCAGTACTTC. V is TRBV7-9 and J is TRBJ2-5; 8 bases agree with TRBD1. Near its end, the DNA agrees better with TRBJ2-7, so the J call may be wrong. The CDR3 covers 16 residues. Germline values: CDR1 SEHNR, CDR2 FQNEAQ (reference sequence).

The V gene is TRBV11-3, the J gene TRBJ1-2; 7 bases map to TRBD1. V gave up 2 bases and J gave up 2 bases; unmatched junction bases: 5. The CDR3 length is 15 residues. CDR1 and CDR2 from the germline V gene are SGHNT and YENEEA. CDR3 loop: CASSLKAGGNYGYTF. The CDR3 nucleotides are TGTGCCAGCAGCTTAAAAGCAGGGGGAAACTATGGCTACACCTTC.

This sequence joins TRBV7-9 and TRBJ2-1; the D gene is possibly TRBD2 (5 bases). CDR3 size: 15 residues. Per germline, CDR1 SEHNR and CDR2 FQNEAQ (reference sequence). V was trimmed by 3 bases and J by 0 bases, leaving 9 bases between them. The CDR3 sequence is CASSFSEGSYNEQFF. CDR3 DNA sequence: TGTGCCAGCAGCTTTTCCGAGGGCTCCTACAATGAGCAGTTCTTC. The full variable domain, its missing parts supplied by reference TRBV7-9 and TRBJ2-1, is DTGVSQNPRHKITKRGQNVTFRCDPISEHNRLYWYRQTLGQGPEFLTYFQNEAQLEKSRLLSDRFSAERPKGSFSTLEIQRTEQGDSAMYLCASSFSEGSYNEQFFGPGTRLTVL.

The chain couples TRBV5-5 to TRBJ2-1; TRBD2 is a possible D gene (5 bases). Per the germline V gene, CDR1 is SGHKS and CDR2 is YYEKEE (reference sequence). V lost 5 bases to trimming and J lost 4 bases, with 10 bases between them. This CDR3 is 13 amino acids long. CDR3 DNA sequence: TGTGCCAGCAGTCCTGAGGGTTACAATGAGCAGTTCTTC. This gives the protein CASSPEGYNEQFF.

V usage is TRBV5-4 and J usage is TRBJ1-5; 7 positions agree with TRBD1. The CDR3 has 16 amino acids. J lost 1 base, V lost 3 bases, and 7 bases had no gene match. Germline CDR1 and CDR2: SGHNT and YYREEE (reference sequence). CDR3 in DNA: TGTGCCAGCAGCTCAGGGGGGAGTAGGAGCAATCAGCCCCAGCATTTT. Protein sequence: CASSSGGSRSNQPQHF.

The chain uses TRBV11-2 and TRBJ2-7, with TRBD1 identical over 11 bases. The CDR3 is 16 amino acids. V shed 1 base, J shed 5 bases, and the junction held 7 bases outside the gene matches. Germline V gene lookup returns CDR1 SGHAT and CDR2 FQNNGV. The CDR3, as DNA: TGTGCCAGCAGCTTAGTGATTTGGACAGGGGGCGACGAGCAGTACTTC. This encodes CASSLVIWTGGDEQYF. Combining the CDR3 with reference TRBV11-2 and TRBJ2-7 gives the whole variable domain EAGVAQSPRYKIIEKRQSVAFWCNPISGHATLYWYQQILGQGPKLLIQFQNNGVVDDSQLPKDRFSAERLKGVDSTLKIQPAKLEDSAVYLCASSLVIWTGGDEQYFGPGTRLTVT.

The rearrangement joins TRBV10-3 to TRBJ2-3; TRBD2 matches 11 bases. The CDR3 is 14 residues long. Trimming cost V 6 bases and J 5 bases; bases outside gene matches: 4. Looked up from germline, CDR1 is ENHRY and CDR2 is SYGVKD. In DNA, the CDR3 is TGTGCCATCAGCCATAGCGGGAGGGGAGATACGCAGTATTTT. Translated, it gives CAISHSGRGDTQYF.

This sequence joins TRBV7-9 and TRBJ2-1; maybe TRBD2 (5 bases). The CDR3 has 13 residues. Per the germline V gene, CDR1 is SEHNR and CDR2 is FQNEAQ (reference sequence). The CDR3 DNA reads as TGTGCTGGCCGTCTAGGAGGTTACAATGAGCAGTTCTTC. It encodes CAGRLGGYNEQFF.

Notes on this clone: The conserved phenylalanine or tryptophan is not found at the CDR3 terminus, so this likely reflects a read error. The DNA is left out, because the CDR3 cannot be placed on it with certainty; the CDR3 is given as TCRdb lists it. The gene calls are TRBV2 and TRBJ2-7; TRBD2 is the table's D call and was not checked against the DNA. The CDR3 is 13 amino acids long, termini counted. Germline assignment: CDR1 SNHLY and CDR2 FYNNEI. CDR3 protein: CASKAGTSGGALY.

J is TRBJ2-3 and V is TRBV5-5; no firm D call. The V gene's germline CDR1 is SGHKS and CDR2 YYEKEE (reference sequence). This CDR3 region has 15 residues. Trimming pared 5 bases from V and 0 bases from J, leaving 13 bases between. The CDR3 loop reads CASRVVDKSTDTQYF. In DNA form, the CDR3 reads TGTGCCAGCAGAGTTGTTGACAAGAGCACAGATACGCAGTATTTT.

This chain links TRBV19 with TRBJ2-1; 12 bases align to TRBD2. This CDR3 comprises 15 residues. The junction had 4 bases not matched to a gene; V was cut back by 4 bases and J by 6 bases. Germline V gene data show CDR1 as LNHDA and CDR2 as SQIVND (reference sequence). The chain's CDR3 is CASSTWTSGANEQFF. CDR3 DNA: TGTGCCAGTAGTACCTGGACTAGCGGGGCCAATGAGCAGTTCTTC.

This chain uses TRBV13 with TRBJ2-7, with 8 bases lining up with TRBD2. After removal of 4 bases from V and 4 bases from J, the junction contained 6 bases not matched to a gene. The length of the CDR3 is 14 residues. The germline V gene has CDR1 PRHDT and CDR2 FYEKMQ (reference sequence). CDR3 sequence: CASSSAPGGYEQYF. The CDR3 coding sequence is TGTGCCAGCAGCTCGGCGCCGGGGGGGTACGAGCAGTACTTC. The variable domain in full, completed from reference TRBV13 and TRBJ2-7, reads AAGVIQSPRHLIKEKRETATLKCYPIPRHDTVYWYQQGPGQDPQFLISFYEKMQSDKGSIPDRFSAQQFSDYHSELNMSSLELGDSALYFCASSSAPGGYEQYFGPGTRLTVT.

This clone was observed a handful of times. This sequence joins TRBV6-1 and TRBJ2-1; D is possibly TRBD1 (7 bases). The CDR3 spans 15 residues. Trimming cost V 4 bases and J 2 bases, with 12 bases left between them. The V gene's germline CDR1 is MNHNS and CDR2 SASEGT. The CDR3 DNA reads TGTGCCAGCAGTGTCGGCAGGGGGGCCTACAATGAGCAGTTCTTC. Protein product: CASSVGRGAYNEQFF.

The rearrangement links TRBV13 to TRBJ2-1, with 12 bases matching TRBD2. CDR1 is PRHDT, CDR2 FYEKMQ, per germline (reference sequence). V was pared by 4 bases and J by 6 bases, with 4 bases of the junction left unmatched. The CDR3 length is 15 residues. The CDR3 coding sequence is TGTGCCAGCAGCTACTCGACTAGCGGGGGCAATGAGCAGTTCTTC. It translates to CASSYSTSGGNEQFF.

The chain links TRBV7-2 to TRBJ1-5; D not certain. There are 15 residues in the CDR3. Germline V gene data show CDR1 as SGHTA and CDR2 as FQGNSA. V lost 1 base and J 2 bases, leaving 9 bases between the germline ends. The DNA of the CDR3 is TGTGCCAGCAGCTTAGGGCGGGGTGGCAATCAGCCCCAGCATTTT. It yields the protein CASSLGRGGNQPQHF. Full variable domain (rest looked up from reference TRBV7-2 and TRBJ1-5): GAGVSQSPSNKVTEKGKDVELRCDPISGHTALYWYRQSLGQGLEFLIYFQGNSAPDKSGLPSDRFSAERTGGSVSTLTIQRTQQEDSAVYLCASSLGRGGNQPQHFGDGTRLSIL.

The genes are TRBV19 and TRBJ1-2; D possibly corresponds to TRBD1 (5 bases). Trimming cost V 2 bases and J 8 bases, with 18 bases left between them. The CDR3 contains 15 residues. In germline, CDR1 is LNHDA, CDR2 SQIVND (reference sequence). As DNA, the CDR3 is TGTGCCAGTAGTATAATCGCTAAGGGTCAGGGAGGCTACACCTTC. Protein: CASSIIAKGQGGYTF.

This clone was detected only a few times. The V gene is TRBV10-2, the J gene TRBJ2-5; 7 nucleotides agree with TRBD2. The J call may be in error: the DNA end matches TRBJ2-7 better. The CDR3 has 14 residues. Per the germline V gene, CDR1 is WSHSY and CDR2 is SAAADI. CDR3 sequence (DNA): TGCGCCAGCAGGAAAGGCGGGGGACCTTACGAGCAGTACTTC. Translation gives CASRKGGGPYEQYF.

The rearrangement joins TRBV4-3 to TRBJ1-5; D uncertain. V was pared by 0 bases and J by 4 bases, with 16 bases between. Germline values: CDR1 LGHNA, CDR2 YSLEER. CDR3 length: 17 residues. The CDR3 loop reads CASSQDIQQVWNQPQHF. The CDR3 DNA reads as TGCGCCAGCAGCCAAGACATTCAGCAGGTCTGGAATCAGCCCCAGCATTTT.